This T cell receptor beta chain was retrieved from a study of T cells in Graves' hyperthyroidism and ophthalmopathy. Study-level points and caveats: A 13 V-J model separated ophthalmopathy from stable hyperthyroidism. In blood, most of the thyroid clonotypes expanded above 0.001 were also present.

Many counts were recorded for this clonotype. Its antigen is unknown. Germline lookup yields CDR1 ENHRY and CDR2 SYGVKD. The germline V and J ends were trimmed by 2 bases and 8 bases, with 12 bases remaining between them. This CDR3 comprises 13 residues. On the basis of clinical symptoms, serum thyroxine and TRAb, thyroid ultrasound and orbital computed tomography, diagnoses were made. The investigators amplified TCR beta CDR3 regions from RNA transcripts. The TCR CDR3 was amplified in a first-round RT-PCR using the HTBI primer set. TCRdb recomputed calls from the multiplex PCR reads with MiXCR, one row per CDR3 protein. The sample gives more than 500,000 distinct CDR3 sequences, 46% of which show up once; 19% is in the top ten.

The specimen was peripheral blood or thyroid tissue (not recorded which). This TCR came from an adult woman with Graves' disease, either hyperthyroidism or ophthalmopathy (not recorded which). This chain uses TRBV10-3 with TRBJ1-2; D gene unclear. The CDR3 sequence: CAISETLGGGYTF. For the CDR3, the DNA is TGTGCCATCAGTGAGACTTTGGGTGGCGGCTACACCTTC.